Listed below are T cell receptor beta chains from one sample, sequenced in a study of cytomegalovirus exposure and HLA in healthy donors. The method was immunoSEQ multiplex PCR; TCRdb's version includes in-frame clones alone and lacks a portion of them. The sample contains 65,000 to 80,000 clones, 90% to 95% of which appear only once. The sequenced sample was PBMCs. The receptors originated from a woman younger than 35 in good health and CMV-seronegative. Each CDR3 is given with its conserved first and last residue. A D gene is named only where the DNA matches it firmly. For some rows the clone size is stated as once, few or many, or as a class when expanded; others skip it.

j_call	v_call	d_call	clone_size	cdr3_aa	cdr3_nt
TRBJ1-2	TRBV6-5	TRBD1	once	CASNGQGRYTF	TGTGCCAGCAACGGACAGGGGAGGTACACCTTC
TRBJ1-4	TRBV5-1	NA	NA	CASSLYSNEKLFF	TGCGCCAGCAGCTTGTATAGTAATGAAAAACTGTTTTTT
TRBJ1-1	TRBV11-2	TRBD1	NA	CASSLRTGLNTEAFF	TGTGCCAGCAGCTTAAGGACAGGGTTGAACACTGAAGCTTTCTTT
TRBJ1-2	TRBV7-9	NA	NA	CVTITEGGYTF	TGTGTGACGATCACGGAGGGGGGCTACACCTTC
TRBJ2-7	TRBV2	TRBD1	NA	CASSEVPGQGWGSYEQYF	TGTGCCAGCAGTGAAGTCCCGGGACAGGGTTGGGGCTCCTACGAGCAGTACTTC
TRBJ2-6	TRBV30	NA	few	CAWSGEISGANVLTF	TGTGCCTGGAGTGGGGAGATCTCTGGGGCCAACGTCCTGACTTTC
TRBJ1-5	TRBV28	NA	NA	CASRGGAAGEQPQHF	TGTGCCAGCAGAGGGGGGGCTGCGGGGGAACAGCCCCAGCATTTT
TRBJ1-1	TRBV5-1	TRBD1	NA	CASEPPGGNTEAFF	TGCGCCAGCGAGCCCCCAGGGGGGAACACTGAAGCTTTCTTT
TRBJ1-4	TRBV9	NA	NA	CASSEGQLATNEKLFF	TGTGCCAGCAGCGAAGGACAACTTGCAACTAATGAAAAACTGTTTTTT
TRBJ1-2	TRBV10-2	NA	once	CASSSLTSGYTF	TGCGCCAGCAGTAGTTTAACTTCTGGCTACACCTTC
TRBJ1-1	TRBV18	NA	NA	CASSPSEAKWNTEAFF	TGTGCCAGCTCCCCCAGTGAGGCAAAATGGAACACTGAAGCTTTCTTT
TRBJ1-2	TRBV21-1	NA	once	CASSKGLGGYGYTF	TGTGCCAGCAGCAAAGGCCTTGGGGGGTATGGCTACACCTTC
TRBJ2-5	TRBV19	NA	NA	CASSILGGAQETQYF	TGTGCCAGTAGTATTTTGGGGGGGGCCCAAGAGACCCAGTACTTC
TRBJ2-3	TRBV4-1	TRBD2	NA	CASSQDEWTRGFTDTQYF	TGCGCCAGCAGCCAAGACGAATGGACTAGAGGGTTCACAGATACGCAGTATTTT
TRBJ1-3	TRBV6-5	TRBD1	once	CASSLQGAAGNTIYF	TGTGCCAGCAGCTTACAGGGGGCTGCTGGAAACACCATATATTTT
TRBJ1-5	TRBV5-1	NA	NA	CASSLAGLVNQPQHF	TGCGCCAGCAGCTTGGCAGGGTTGGTGAATCAGCCCCAGCATTTT
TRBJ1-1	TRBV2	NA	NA	CASIPGLNTEAFF	TGTGCCAGCATTCCAGGGCTGAACACTGAAGCTTTCTTT
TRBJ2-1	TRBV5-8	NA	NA	CASSWDIRFF	TGTGCCAGCAGTTGGGACATTAGGTTCTTC
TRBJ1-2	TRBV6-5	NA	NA	CASRTVHGYTF	TGTGCCAGCAGGACAGTGCATGGCTACACCTTC
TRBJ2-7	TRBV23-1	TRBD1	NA	CASSRPGTGSTYEQYF	TGCGCCAGCAGTCGCCCCGGGACAGGGAGTACCTACGAGCAGTACTTC
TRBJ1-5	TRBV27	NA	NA	CASSASGTQGQPQHF	TGTGCCAGCAGTGCCTCCGGGACGCAGGGGCAGCCCCAGCATTTT
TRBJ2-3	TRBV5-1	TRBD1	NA	CASSLGDRASDTQYF	TGCGCCAGCAGCTTGGGTGACAGGGCCTCAGATACGCAGTATTTT
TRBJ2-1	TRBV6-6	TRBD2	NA	CASSARGTSGGNEQFF	TGTGCCAGCAGCGCGCGCGGGACTAGCGGGGGGAATGAGCAGTTCTTC
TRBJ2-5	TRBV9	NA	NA	CASSVGGDYPTGTQYF	TGTGCCAGCAGCGTAGGGGGAGACTACCCCACGGGGACCCAGTACTTC
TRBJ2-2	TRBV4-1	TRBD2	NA	CASSQEVGGSYTGELFF	TGCGCCAGCAGCCAAGAGGTAGGCGGGAGTTACACCGGGGAGCTGTTTTTT
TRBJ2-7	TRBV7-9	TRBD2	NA	CASSPPVRLAGVGEQYF	TGTGCCAGCAGCCCGCCCGTCCGACTAGCTGGTGTGGGCGAGCAGTACTTC
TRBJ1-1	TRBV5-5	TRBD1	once	CASSLAAGGVGNTEAFF	TGTGCCAGCAGCTTGGCCGCAGGGGGCGTTGGGAACACTGAAGCTTTCTTT
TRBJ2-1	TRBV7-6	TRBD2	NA	CASRLAGGNEQFF	TGTGCCAGCAGACTAGCGGGGGGCAATGAGCAGTTCTTC
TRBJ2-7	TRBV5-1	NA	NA	CASSSGQAGEQYF	TGCGCCAGCAGCTCTGGACAGGCGGGGGAGCAGTACTTC
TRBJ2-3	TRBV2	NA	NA	CASIGILSTDTQYF	TGTGCCAGCATCGGGATCCTAAGCACAGATACGCAGTATTTT
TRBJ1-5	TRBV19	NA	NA	CASSIGTQGPQHF	TGTGCCAGTAGTATAGGAACCCAGGGGCCCCAGCATTTT
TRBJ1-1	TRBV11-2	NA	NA	CASSFGGEAFF	TGTGCCAGCAGCTTCGGCGGTGAAGCTTTCTTT
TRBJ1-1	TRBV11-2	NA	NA	CASSFTGIGAFF	TGTGCCAGCAGCTTTACAGGGATTGGGGCTTTCTTT
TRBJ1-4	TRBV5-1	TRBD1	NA	CASSLLGTAATNEKLFF	TGCGCCAGCAGCTTATTAGGGACAGCTGCAACTAATGAAAAACTGTTTTTT
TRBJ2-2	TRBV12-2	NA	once	CASRLALAPRDRGNVTGELFF	TGTGCAAGTCGCTTAGCGCTCGCCCCAAGAGACAGGGGAAATGTAACCGGGGAGCTGTTTTTT
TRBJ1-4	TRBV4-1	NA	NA	CASSQDRGAGTVANEKLFF	TGCGCCAGCAGCCAAGATCGCGGGGCGGGGACGGTGGCTAATGAAAAACTGTTTTTT
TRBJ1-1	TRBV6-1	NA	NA	CASSEDGAGGYTEAFF	TGTGCCAGCAGTGAGGACGGAGCCGGCGGGTACACTGAAGCTTTCTTT
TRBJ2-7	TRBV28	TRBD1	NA	CASRHRTGISYEQYF	TGTGCCAGCAGGCACCGGACAGGAATCTCCTACGAGCAGTACTTC
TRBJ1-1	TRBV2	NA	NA	CASSVYSGVQSTEAFF	TGTGCCAGCAGTGTATATTCGGGAGTTCAAAGCACTGAAGCTTTCTTT
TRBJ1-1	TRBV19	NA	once	CASRLTEMNTEAFF	TGTGCCAGTAGATTGACAGAGATGAACACTGAAGCTTTCTTT
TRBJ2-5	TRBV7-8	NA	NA	CASSLAGAGEGETQYF	TGTGCCAGCAGCTTAGCGGGGGCGGGAGAAGGGGAGACCCAGTACTTC
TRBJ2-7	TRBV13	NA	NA	CASSLGSGENEQYF	TGTGCCAGCAGCTTAGGTTCCGGGGAAAACGAGCAGTACTTC
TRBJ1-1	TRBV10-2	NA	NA	CASSVGRGNTEAFF	TGCGCCAGCAGTGTGGGCAGGGGGAACACTGAAGCTTTCTTT
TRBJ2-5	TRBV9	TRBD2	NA	CASSNVGGGTGETQYF	TGTGCCAGCAGTAACGTCGGCGGGGGGACGGGGGAGACCCAGTACTTC
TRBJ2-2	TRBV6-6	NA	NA	CASSYPNTGELFF	TGTGCCAGCAGTTACCCAAACACCGGGGAGCTGTTTTTT
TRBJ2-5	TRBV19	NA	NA	CASTVGETQYF	TGTGCCAGTACCGTCGGAGAGACCCAGTACTTC